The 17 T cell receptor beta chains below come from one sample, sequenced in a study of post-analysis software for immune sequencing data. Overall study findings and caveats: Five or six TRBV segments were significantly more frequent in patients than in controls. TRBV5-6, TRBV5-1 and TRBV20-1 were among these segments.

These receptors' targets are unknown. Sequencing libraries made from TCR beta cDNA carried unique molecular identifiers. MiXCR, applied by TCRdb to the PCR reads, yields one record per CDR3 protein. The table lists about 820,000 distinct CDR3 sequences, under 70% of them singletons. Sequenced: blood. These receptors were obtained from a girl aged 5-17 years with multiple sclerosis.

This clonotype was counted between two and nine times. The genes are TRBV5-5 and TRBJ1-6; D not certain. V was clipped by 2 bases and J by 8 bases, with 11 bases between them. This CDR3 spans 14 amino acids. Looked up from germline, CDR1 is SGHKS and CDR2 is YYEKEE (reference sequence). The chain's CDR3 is CASSFEAPDSPLHF. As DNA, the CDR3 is TGTGCCAGCAGCTTTGAGGCCCCGGATTCACCCCTCCACTTT.

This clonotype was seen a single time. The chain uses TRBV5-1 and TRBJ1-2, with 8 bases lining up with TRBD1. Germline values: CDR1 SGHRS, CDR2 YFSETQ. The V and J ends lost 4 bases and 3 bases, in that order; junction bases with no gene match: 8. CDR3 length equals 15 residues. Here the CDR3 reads CASSPGQGEDYGYTF. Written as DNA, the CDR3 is TGCGCCAGCAGCCCCGGACAGGGAGAGGACTATGGCTACACCTTC.

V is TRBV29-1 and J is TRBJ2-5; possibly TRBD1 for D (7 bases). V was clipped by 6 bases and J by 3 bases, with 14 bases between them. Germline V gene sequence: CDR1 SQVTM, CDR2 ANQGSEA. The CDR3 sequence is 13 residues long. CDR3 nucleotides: TGCAGCGTCGCGGGACAGATGAAAGAGACCCAGTACTTC. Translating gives CSVAGQMKETQYF.

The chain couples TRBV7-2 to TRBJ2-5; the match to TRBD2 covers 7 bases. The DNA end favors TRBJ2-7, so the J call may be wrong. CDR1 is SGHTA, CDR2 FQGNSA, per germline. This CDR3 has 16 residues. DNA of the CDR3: TGTGCCAGCAGTTCGAGTACAATTAGCGGGCGTTACGAGCAGTACTTC. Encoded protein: CASSSSTISGRYEQYF.

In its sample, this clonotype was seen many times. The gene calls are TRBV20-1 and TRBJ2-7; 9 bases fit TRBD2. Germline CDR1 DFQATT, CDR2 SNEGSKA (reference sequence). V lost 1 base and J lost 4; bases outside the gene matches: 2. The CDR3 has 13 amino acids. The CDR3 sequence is CSARGLAGYEQYF. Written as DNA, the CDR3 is TGCAGTGCTAGAGGCCTAGCGGGGTACGAGCAGTACTTC.

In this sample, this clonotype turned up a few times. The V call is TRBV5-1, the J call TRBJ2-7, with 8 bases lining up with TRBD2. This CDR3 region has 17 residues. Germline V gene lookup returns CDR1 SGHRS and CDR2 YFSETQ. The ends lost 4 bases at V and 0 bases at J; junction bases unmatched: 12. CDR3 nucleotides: TGCGCCAGCAGCCTTACCTTTTCTAGCGGGCTCTCCTACGAGCAGTACTTC. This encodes CASSLTFSSGLSYEQYF.

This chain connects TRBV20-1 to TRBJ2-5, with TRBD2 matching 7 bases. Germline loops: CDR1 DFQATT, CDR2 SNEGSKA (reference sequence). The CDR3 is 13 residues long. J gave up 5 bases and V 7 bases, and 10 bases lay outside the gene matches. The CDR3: CSGSSGKGETQYF. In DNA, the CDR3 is TGCAGTGGAAGCAGCGGGAAAGGGGAGACCCAGTACTTC.

CDR3 coding DNA: TGTGCCAGCAGGTCGAGGGATAGTGAGCCCCAGCATTTT. Its protein is CASRSRDSEPQHF. The chain couples TRBV6-5 to TRBJ1-5; D unclear. CDR3 length: 13 amino acids. Between the trimmed V and J ends, which lost 6 bases and 8 bases, there was a span of 14 bases. Germline CDR1 is MNHEY and CDR2 is SVGAGI.

The CDR3: CASSQDRLGDRGFDEQFF. The CDR3 DNA is TGTGCCAGCAGCCAAGATCGCCTGGGCGACAGGGGGTTTGATGAGCAGTTCTTC. V is TRBV14 and J is TRBJ2-1; TRBD1 matches 9 bases. This CDR3 has 18 amino acids. J lost 8 bases, V lost 0 bases, and 14 bases had no gene match. CDR1 is SGHDN and CDR2 is FVKESK in the germline V gene.

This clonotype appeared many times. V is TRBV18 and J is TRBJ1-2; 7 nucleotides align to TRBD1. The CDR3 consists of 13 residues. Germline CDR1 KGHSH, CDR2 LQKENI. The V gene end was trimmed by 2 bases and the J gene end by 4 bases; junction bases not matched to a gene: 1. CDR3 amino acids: CASSPDRAYGYTF. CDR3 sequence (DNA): TGTGCCAGCTCACCAGACAGGGCCTATGGCTACACCTTC. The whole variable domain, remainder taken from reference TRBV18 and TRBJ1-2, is NAGVMQNPRHLVRRRGQEARLRCSPMKGHSHVYWYRQLPEEGLKFMVYLQKENIIDESGMPKERFSAEFPKEGPSILRIQQVVRGDSAAYFCASSPDRAYGYTFGSGTRLTVV.

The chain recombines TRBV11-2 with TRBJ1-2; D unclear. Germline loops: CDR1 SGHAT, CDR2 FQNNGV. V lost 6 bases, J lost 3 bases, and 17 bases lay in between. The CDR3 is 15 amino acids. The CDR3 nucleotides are TGTGCCAGCAGTTTTACTGCAGGAACCCACTATGGCTACACCTTC. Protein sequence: CASSFTAGTHYGYTF.

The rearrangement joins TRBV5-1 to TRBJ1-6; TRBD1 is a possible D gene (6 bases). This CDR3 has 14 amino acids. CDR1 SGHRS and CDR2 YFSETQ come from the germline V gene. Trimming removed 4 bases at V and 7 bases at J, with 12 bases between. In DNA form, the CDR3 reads TGCGCCAGCAGCCAAGGGGGGATAAATTCACCCCTCCACTTT. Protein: CASSQGGINSPLHF.

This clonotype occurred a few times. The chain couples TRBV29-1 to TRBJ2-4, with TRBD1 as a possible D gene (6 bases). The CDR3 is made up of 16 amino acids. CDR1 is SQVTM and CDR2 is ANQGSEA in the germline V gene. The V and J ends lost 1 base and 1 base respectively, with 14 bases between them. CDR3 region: CSVEGARGKAKNIQYF. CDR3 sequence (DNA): TGCAGCGTTGAAGGTGCCAGGGGAAAGGCCAAAAACATTCAGTACTTC.

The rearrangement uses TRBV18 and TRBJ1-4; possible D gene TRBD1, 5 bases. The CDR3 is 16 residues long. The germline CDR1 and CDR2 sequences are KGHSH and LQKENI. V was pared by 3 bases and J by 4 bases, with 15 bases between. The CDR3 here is CASSPVDGADNEKLFF. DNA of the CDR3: TGTGCCAGCTCACCGGTTGACGGGGCTGATAATGAAAAACTGTTTTTT.

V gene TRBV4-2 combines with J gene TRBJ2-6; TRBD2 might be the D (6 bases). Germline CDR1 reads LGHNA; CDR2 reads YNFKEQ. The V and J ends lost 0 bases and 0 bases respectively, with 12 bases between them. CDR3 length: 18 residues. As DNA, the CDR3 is TGTGCCAGCAGCCAAGATTTGGGAGGTAACTCTGGGGCCAACGTCCTGACTTTC. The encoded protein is CASSQDLGGNSGANVLTF.

CDR3 loop: CASSSTGGILNYEQYF. The DNA of the CDR3 is TGCGCCAGCAGCTCAACCGGGGGGATATTGAACTACGAGCAGTACTTC. This sequence joins TRBV5-1 and TRBJ2-7; 7 nucleotides line up with TRBD2. V lost 3 bases to trimming and J lost 3 bases; unmatched junction nucleotides: 12. This CDR3 spans 16 amino acids. CDR1 is SGHRS, CDR2 YFSETQ, per germline.

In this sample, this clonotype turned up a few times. The CDR3 DNA reads TGCGCCAGCGCCCGGTCGCCTCAAGAGACCCAGTACTTC. The encoded protein is CASARSPQETQYF. The rearrangement joins TRBV4-1 to TRBJ2-5; D gene uncertain. From germline, CDR1 is MGHRA and CDR2 YSYEKL. V was shortened by 8 bases and J by 2 bases, with 12 bases between the two germline ends. The CDR3 has 13 amino acids.